This T cell receptor (beta chain) was captured in a study of molecular identifiers for immune sequencing clone quantification. Study-wide results and caveats: The sizes of highly expanded clones could be underestimated when identical TCR molecules share a barcode. Spiked Jurkat TCR RNA equivalent to one cell was reportedly detectable in about a million naive cells.

CD8+CD4-CCR7+CD45RA+ sorting gave the naive CD8 T cells. TCR libraries were built in bulk with a published protocol and specific TCR primers. TCRdb used MiXCR to reprocess the PCR reads, holding one entry per CDR3 protein. Found here are 50,000 to 70,000 distinct CDR3 sequences, 15% to 20% of them singletons; the top ten hold around 1.5%. This clonotype was seen ten or more times. What it recognizes is unknown. The TCR was taken from a human donor in good health. Some libraries in this study had Jurkat cell RNA spiked in. Material for sequencing was naive CD8+ T cells from blood, with Jurkat cell RNA spiked in. Subset given: FACS-sorted CD8+CD4-CCR7+CD45RA+ naive T cells.

CDR3 sequence reads: CASSKARDGQEAFF. The CDR3 DNA follows: TGTGCCAGCAGCAAGGCAAGGGATGGGCAGGAAGCTTTCTTT. The chain couples TRBV21-1 to TRBJ1-1. TRBV21-1 is a listed pseudogene. This CDR3 is built from 14 residues.